These T cell receptor beta chains were read from a single sample in a study of shared clonotypes between healthy human individuals. TCRdb's table, derived via immunoSEQ multiplex PCR, lists solely in-frame clones and lacks some. The sample has around 990,000 clones; 70% to 80% are singletons. The sequencing sample was made of memory CD4+ T cells from PBMCs. These receptor sequences come from a man aged 18 to 30 in good health. Some clones in this sample may be carry-over from other donors' samples. Each CDR3 is given with its conserved first and last residue. A D gene is named only where the DNA matches it firmly. Rows give clone size only sometimes, using once, few, many, or a class for an expanded clone.

CDR3 protein | CDR3 DNA | J gene | V gene | clone size | D gene
CATSRVEGAQFF | TGTGCCACCAGCAGAGTAGAAGGGGCCCAGTTCTTC | TRBJ2-1 | TRBV15 | - | -
CASSEQGKSNQPQHF | TGTGCCAGCAGTGAACAGGGGAAGAGCAATCAGCCCCAGCATTTT | TRBJ1-5 | TRBV5-5 | - | TRBD1
CASSGGSGQPQHF | TGTGCCAGCAGTGGAGGGAGCGGACAGCCCCAGCATTTT | TRBJ1-5 | TRBV2 | - | -
CASGRGGWETQYF | TGTGCCAGTGGCAGGGGGGGTTGGGAGACCCAGTACTTC | TRBJ2-5 | TRBV7-8 | - | -
CASSQNQGSEQYF | TGTGCCAGCAGCCAGAATCAGGGATCCGAGCAGTACTTC | TRBJ2-7 | TRBV5-4 | once | -
CASRGKSTQYF | TGTGCCAGCAGGGGCAAGAGTACGCAGTATTTT | TRBJ2-3 | TRBV25-1 | - | -
CASRAKGSYNEQFF | TGTGCCAGCCGGGCAAAGGGATCCTACAATGAGCAGTTCTTC | TRBJ2-1 | TRBV2 | - | -
CASTPVGRAATGELFF | TGTGCCAGCACCCCTGTGGGCAGGGCTGCCACCGGGGAGCTGTTTTTT | TRBJ2-2 | TRBV28 | - | -
CASSLASGRDIQYF | TGTGCCAGCAGCTTAGCTAGCGGGAGGGACATTCAGTACTTC | TRBJ2-4 | TRBV7-2 | few | TRBD2
CASRSSGSGETQYF | TGTGCCAGCAGAAGTAGCGGGAGCGGAGAGACCCAGTACTTC | TRBJ2-5 | TRBV14 | few | TRBD2
CASRQLVGAGDDTQYF | TGCGCCAGCCGACAACTCGTGGGGGCGGGAGACGATACGCAGTATTTT | TRBJ2-3 | TRBV4-1 | - | -
CASSLASGQSYYEQFF | TGTGCCAGCAGCTTAGCTTCGGGACAGTCCTACTATGAGCAGTTCTTC | TRBJ2-1 | TRBV7-2 | - | TRBD1
CAIRGAGESGQYF | TGTGCCATCAGGGGAGCGGGAGAGTCGGGCCAGTACTTC | TRBJ2-5 | TRBV10-3 | - | TRBD2
CASKTPTDTQYF | TGTGCCAGCAAGACTCCGACAGATACGCAGTATTTT | TRBJ2-3 | TRBV28 | - | -
CASSSGPGTGSPQETQYF | TGTGCCAGCAGCTCTGGCCCTGGGACAGGGAGCCCCCAAGAGACCCAGTACTTC | TRBJ2-5 | TRBV5-4 | once | TRBD1
CASSQPAESTDTQYF | TGCGCCAGCAGCCAACCGGCGGAGAGCACAGATACGCAGTATTTT | TRBJ2-3 | TRBV4-1 | - | -
CASSLARAGELFF | TGTGCCAGCAGCTTAGCTAGGGCCGGGGAGCTGTTTTTT | TRBJ2-2 | TRBV7-2 | - | -
CASSLTGGRTGELFF | TGCGCCAGCAGCTTGACAGGGGGTCGGACCGGGGAGCTGTTTTTT | TRBJ2-2 | TRBV5-1 | - | TRBD1
CAWRLEASGNNEQFF | TGTGCCTGGAGACTCGAGGCTAGCGGGAACAATGAGCAGTTCTTC | TRBJ2-1 | TRBV30 | - | TRBD2
CASSNRGRVETQYF | TGTGCCAGCAGTAACAGGGGGAGGGTCGAGACCCAGTACTTC | TRBJ2-5 | TRBV28 | - | -
CASSAVQGRANEKLFF | TGTGCCAGCAGCGCCGTACAGGGCAGGGCTAATGAAAAACTGTTTTTT | TRBJ1-4 | TRBV7-8 | - | -
CASSPRQGAGNEQFF | TGTGCCAGCAGCCCCCGACAGGGGGCAGGGAATGAGCAGTTCTTC | TRBJ2-1 | TRBV5-4 | - | TRBD1
CASSTIPPAEAFF | TGTGCCAGTAGTACCATTCCTCCAGCGGAAGCTTTCTTT | TRBJ1-1 | TRBV19 | few | -
CASKLQGWNTEAFF | TGTGCCAGCAAACTACAGGGTTGGAACACTGAAGCTTTCTTT | TRBJ1-1 | TRBV2 | - | -
CASSTVDSYLVYGYTF | TGTGCCAGCAGTACTGTGGACAGCTACTTGGTCTATGGCTACACCTTC | TRBJ1-2 | TRBV28 | - | -
CASSAPQGANNEQFF | TGTGCCAGCAGTGCACCACAGGGGGCGAACAATGAGCAGTTCTTC | TRBJ2-1 | TRBV25-1 | few | TRBD1
CATSRDRVRGTEAFF | TGTGCCACCAGCAGAGATCGGGTCAGGGGTACTGAAGCTTTCTTT | TRBJ1-1 | TRBV15 | - | -
CASSEAGAGGREQYF | TGTGCCAGCAGTGAAGCGGGAGCGGGAGGGCGGGAGCAGTACTTC | TRBJ2-7 | TRBV6-1 | - | TRBD2
CASSFGAGEDTNEKLFF | TGTGCCAGCAGCTTTGGGGCAGGGGAAGACACTAATGAAAAACTGTTTTTT | TRBJ1-4 | TRBV5-4 | few | -
CASSYRLAGGSHEQYF | TGTGCCAGCTCCTACCGACTAGCGGGAGGTAGCCACGAGCAGTACTTC | TRBJ2-7 | TRBV18 | - | TRBD2
CASSSKVASGGLTDTQYF | TGCGCCAGCAGCTCCAAGGTGGCTAGCGGGGGGCTCACAGATACGCAGTATTTT | TRBJ2-3 | TRBV5-1 | - | TRBD2
CASSESMSSVGSKNIQYF | TGTGCCAGCAGTGAATCCATGAGCAGCGTCGGATCCAAAAACATTCAGTACTTC | TRBJ2-4 | TRBV6-1 | - | -
CASSLFGGDSAGNTIYF | TGTGCCAGCAGCTTGTTTGGCGGAGACAGTGCCGGAAACACCATATATTTT | TRBJ1-3 | TRBV5-6 | - | -
CASSLAGVHSSYNEQFF | TGCGCCAGCAGCTTGGCAGGGGTACATAGCTCCTACAATGAGCAGTTCTTC | TRBJ2-1 | TRBV5-1 | - | -
CASSYLGDMTGELFF | TGTGCCAGCAGTTACTTGGGGGACATGACCGGGGAGCTGTTTTTT | TRBJ2-2 | TRBV6-6 | - | -
CASSIVGRGGDQPQHF | TGTGCCAGTAGTATAGTGGGCCGGGGGGGCGATCAGCCCCAGCATTTT | TRBJ1-5 | TRBV19 | - | -
CASSVEWGRFYEQYF | TGTGCCAGTAGTGTCGAGTGGGGGCGCTTTTACGAGCAGTACTTC | TRBJ2-7 | TRBV19 | - | -
CASSWDRGNQPQHF | TGTGCCAGCAGTTGGGACAGGGGCAATCAGCCCCAGCATTTT | TRBJ1-5 | TRBV6-6 | - | TRBD1
CASSRHAGTVGTEAFF | TGTGCCAGCAGCAGACATGCCGGGACGGTGGGGACTGAAGCTTTCTTT | TRBJ1-1 | TRBV5-5 | - | -
CASSLFGQPQHF | TGTGCCAGCAGTTTATTTGGGCAGCCCCAGCATTTT | TRBJ1-5 | TRBV28 | - | -
CASSPGTSGQETQYF | TGTGCCAGCAGCCCCGGGACTAGCGGGCAAGAGACCCAGTACTTC | TRBJ2-5 | TRBV5-4 | few | TRBD2
CASSFQSGGFQETQYF | TGTGCCAGCAGCTTTCAGTCCGGAGGTTTCCAAGAGACCCAGTACTTC | TRBJ2-5 | TRBV7-2 | - | -
CASSQPPGVGNTIYF | TGCGCCAGCAGCCAACCCCCCGGGGTCGGAAACACCATATATTTT | TRBJ1-3 | TRBV4-1 | - | -
CASSHDTPYEQYF | TGTGCCAGCAGTCATGACACTCCCTACGAGCAGTACTTC | TRBJ2-7 | TRBV6-1 | - | -
CASSPDRNSPLHF | TGTGCCAGCTCACCGGACAGGAATTCACCCCTCCACTTT | TRBJ1-6 | TRBV18 | - | TRBD1
CSVVGGPSYEQYF | TGCAGCGTCGTAGGTGGACCCTCCTACGAGCAGTACTTC | TRBJ2-7 | TRBV29-1 | - | -